A single sample is the source of the 30 T cell receptor beta chains below, sequenced in a study of technical replicates of blood from a handful of donors. Clones were read by immunoSEQ multiplex PCR, and TCRdb kept only the in-frame ones, dropping some. The sample lists tens of thousands of clones; around 90% were seen once. The sequencing sample was made of T cells isolated from PBMCs. These receptors all come from a human donor in good health.

This chain links TRBV6-5 with TRBJ1-2, with unresolved D. The germline V gene encodes CDR1 MNHEY and CDR2 SVGAGI. The CDR3 is made up of 14 amino acids. Trimming shortened V by 8 bases and J by 7 bases, and 20 bases separated the two germline ends. The CDR3 is CASGERELVFGYTF. CDR3 DNA: TGTGCCAGCGGCGAACGGGAGCTAGTATTTGGCTACACCTTC.

The J gene is TRBJ2-5, the V gene TRBV20-1; D uncertain. This CDR3 is 11 amino acids long. Germline loops: CDR1 DFQATT, CDR2 SNEGSKA (reference sequence). V lost 5 bases, J lost 7 bases, and 11 bases lay in between. CDR3 nucleotide sequence: TGCAGTGCTCTAGGAGTTGGGACCCAGTACTTC. Its translation: CSALGVGTQYF.

V usage is TRBV30 and J usage is TRBJ1-1; possibly TRBD1 for D (6 bases). V shed 2 bases and J shed 4 bases, with 11 bases lying between them. This CDR3 is 13 amino acids long. Germline values: CDR1 GTSNPN, CDR2 SVGIG (reference sequence). CDR3 in amino acids: CAWSRGGRTEAFF. The CDR3 nucleotides read TGTGCCTGGAGTAGGGGGGGTCGCACTGAAGCTTTCTTT.

The chain combines TRBV6-5 with TRBJ2-7, with TRBD2 matching 12 bases. CDR3 length equals 14 residues. Germline-derived CDR1 and CDR2 are MNHEY and SVGAGI. Unmatched junction bases numbered 1, after V lost 5 bases and J lost 2 bases. CDR3 bases: TGTGCCAGCAGTCTAGCGGGAGGGCCCTACGAGCAGTACTTC. Residues: CASSLAGGPYEQYF.

This CDR3 is CASSPEGGRVGEQFF. CDR3 coding DNA: TGTGCCAGCAGTCCCGAGGGCGGGAGAGTGGGTGAGCAGTTCTTC. The V and J genes are TRBV6-4 and TRBJ2-1; 7 nucleotides match TRBD2. The CDR3 is 15 amino acids. Germline-derived CDR1 and CDR2 are MRHNA and SNTAGT. Losses at the gene ends were 5 bases for V and 9 bases for J; bases not matched to a gene: 13.

The chain has TRBV6-6 and TRBJ2-7, with 9 bases identical to TRBD2. The CDR3 is made up of 15 amino acids. V trimming: 6 bases; J trimming: 5 bases; junction bases outside the gene matches: 11. CDR1 is MNHNY, CDR2 SVGAGI, per germline (reference sequence). The CDR3 is CASRKFSGSFDEQYF. The CDR3 DNA is TGTGCCAGCAGAAAATTTAGCGGGAGCTTCGACGAGCAGTACTTC.

This chain uses TRBV4-2 with TRBJ2-7; maybe TRBD2 (7 bases). This CDR3 is 17 amino acids long. Per germline, CDR1 LGHNA and CDR2 YNFKEQ. V was pared by 0 bases and J by 0 bases, with 15 bases between. In DNA form, the CDR3 reads TGTGCCAGCAGCCAAGATTCGGGGGGCGCTAGCTCCTACGAGCAGTACTTC. It encodes CASSQDSGGASSYEQYF.

The rearrangement uses TRBV5-8 and TRBJ2-5, with 12 bases aligning to TRBD2. The ends lost 6 bases at V and 2 bases at J; junction bases unmatched: 8. Germline CDR1 reads SGHTS; CDR2 reads YDEGEE. The CDR3 loop spans 16 amino acids. Here the CDR3 DNA reads TGTGCCAGCACCCGAGGGACTAGCGGGCCTCAAGAGACCCAGTACTTC. Encoded protein: CASTRGTSGPQETQYF.

V gene TRBV9 combines with J gene TRBJ2-3; 10 bases align to TRBD2. Per germline, CDR1 SGDLS and CDR2 YYNGEE. The CDR3 sequence is 15 residues long. V lost 3 bases and J lost 0; bases outside the gene matches: 1. CDR3 loop: CASSATSGSTDTQYF. CDR3 nucleotides: TGTGCCAGCAGCGCGACTAGCGGGAGCACAGATACGCAGTATTTT. The whole variable domain, remainder taken from reference TRBV9 and TRBJ2-3, is DSGVTQTPKHLITATGQRVTLRCSPRSGDLSVYWYQQSLDQGLQFLIQYYNGEERAKGNILERFSAQQFPDLHSELNLSSLELGDSALYFCASSATSGSTDTQYFGPGTRLTVL.

The genes are TRBV29-1 and TRBJ2-3; the D gene is possibly TRBD2 (7 bases). The ends were cut back, 3 bases at V and 6 bases at J, with 13 bases in the middle. Germline V gene sequence: CDR1 SQVTM, CDR2 ANQGSEA. CDR3 length: 13 residues. CDR3 loop: CSVDRGARDTQYF. In DNA, the CDR3 is TGCAGCGTTGATCGGGGGGCTCGGGATACGCAGTATTTT.

The chain is built from TRBV4-1 and TRBJ2-7, with 7 bases that match TRBD1. CDR3 length: 16 amino acids. CDR1 MGHRA and CDR2 YSYEKL come from the germline V gene. V lost 6 bases and J lost 2; bases outside the gene matches: 13. The CDR3 is CASRPGPGQVPYEQYF. In DNA form, the CDR3 reads TGCGCCAGCAGGCCGGGCCCCGGACAGGTACCCTACGAGCAGTACTTC.

In this sample, this clone turned up a few times. The V and J genes are TRBV4-3 and TRBJ2-2; D ambiguous. V shed 0 bases and J shed 4 bases, with 6 bases lying between them. The germline gives CDR1 LGHNA, CDR2 YSLEER. There are 14 residues in the CDR3. The CDR3 nucleotides are TGCGCCAGCAGCCAAGATTACACCACCGGGGAGCTGTTTTTT. It specifies CASSQDYTTGELFF.

The V and J genes are TRBV7-6 and TRBJ2-7; 11 bases align to TRBD1. CDR3 length: 15 amino acids. CDR1 and CDR2 (germline): SGHVS, FNYEAQ. V lost 6 bases and J lost 1; bases outside the gene matches: 5. CDR3 bases: TGTGCCAGCAGTTCAGGACAGGGGGCTTCCTACGAGCAGTACTTC. Amino acids: CASSSGQGASYEQYF. Variable domain in full (rest from reference TRBV7-6 and TRBJ2-7): GAGVSQSPRYKVTKRGQDVALRCDPISGHVSLYWYRQALGQGPEFLTYFNYEAQQDKSGLPNDRFSAERPEGSISTLTIQRTEQRDSAMYRCASSSGQGASYEQYFGPGTRLTVT.

This sequence joins TRBV11-2 and TRBJ2-1; 9 bases are shared with TRBD2. V trimming: 5 bases; J trimming: 5 bases; junction bases outside the gene matches: 10. CDR1 is SGHAT and CDR2 is FQNNGV in the germline V gene. This CDR3 has 16 amino acids. The CDR3 reads CASSQRLAGNNNEQFF. CDR3 DNA: TGTGCCAGCAGCCAACGGCTAGCGGGGAACAACAATGAGCAGTTCTTC.

V and J are TRBV9 and TRBJ2-5; D perhaps matches TRBD2 (6 bases). Trimming shortened V by 0 bases and J by 1 base, and 13 bases separated the two germline ends. CDR1 and CDR2 from the germline V gene are SGDLS and YYNGEE. The CDR3 runs 16 residues. CDR3 in amino acids: CASSVAEALAQETQYF. The CDR3 DNA sequence: TGTGCCAGCAGCGTAGCTGAAGCACTAGCCCAAGAGACCCAGTACTTC.

The chain employs TRBV7-2 and TRBJ1-1; D ambiguous. Germline V lookup: CDR1 SGHTA, CDR2 FQGNSA. Trimming stripped 2 bases from V and 11 bases from J, with 15 bases between. This CDR3 has 13 residues. The CDR3 DNA reads TGTGCCAGCAGCTTAATGGAGTCGGGTTGGGCTTTCTTT. Encoded protein: CASSLMESGWAFF.

The DNA for the CDR3 is TGTGCCAGCACCGACAGAGAATACGAGCAGTACTTC. It specifies CASTDREYEQYF. The chain uses TRBV28 and TRBJ2-7; D is perhaps TRBD1 (5 bases). Trimming took 7 bases from V and 4 from J, leaving 11 bases between them. The CDR3 is made up of 12 amino acids. CDR1 and CDR2 (germline): MDHEN, SYDVKM.

The chain links TRBV4-2 to TRBJ2-3, with TRBD2 identical over 12 bases. Germline CDR1 reads LGHNA; CDR2 reads YNFKEQ. The V and J ends lost 5 bases and 0 bases, in that order; junction bases with no gene match: 6. CDR3 length equals 17 residues. The CDR3 bases are TGTGCCAGCAGCTCTAGCGGGAGGGCCGAGAGCACAGATACGCAGTATTTT. It codes for CASSSSGRAESTDTQYF.

This clone was counted a few times. The CDR3 nucleotides read TGTGCCAGCAGGACTAGGGCCGAGCTGCCCCAGCATTTT. Translation gives CASRTRAELPQHF. The chain employs TRBV2 and TRBJ1-5; no definite D call. The CDR3 sequence is 13 residues long. The germline gives CDR1 SNHLY, CDR2 FYNNEI. The germline V and J ends were trimmed by 6 bases and 9 bases, with 15 bases remaining between them.

The chain uses TRBV9 and TRBJ2-3; D is undetermined. Trimming shortened V by 4 bases and J by 4 bases, and 16 bases separated the two germline ends. The CDR3 contains 15 residues. CDR1 SGDLS and CDR2 YYNGEE come from the germline V gene. The CDR3 region has the DNA TGTGCCAGCAGCCCCCCGAGTGCACGGGCAGATACGCAGTATTTT. Translated: CASSPPSARADTQYF.

V is TRBV2 and J is TRBJ1-3, with D tentatively TRBD1 (6 bases). CDR1 SNHLY and CDR2 FYNNEI come from the germline V gene. V lost 5 bases, J lost 3 bases, and 17 bases lay in between. This CDR3 region has 16 residues. The CDR3 nucleotides are TGTGCCAGCAGTCCTCTGACAGGTGGTGGTGGAAACACCATATATTTT. Protein product: CASSPLTGGGGNTIYF.

The rearrangement links TRBV5-6 to TRBJ2-1; 11 nucleotides line up with TRBD1. This CDR3 has 15 amino acids. V lost 3 bases and J lost 8; bases outside the gene matches: 7. Germline V gene data show CDR1 as SGHDT and CDR2 as YYEEEE. As DNA, the CDR3 is TGTGCCAGCAGCTCCGGGACAGGGGGATTAGATGAGCAGTTCTTC. It translates to CASSSGTGGLDEQFF.

The chain uses TRBV27 and TRBJ1-5; D may be TRBD1 (6 bases). Germline CDR1 MNHEY, CDR2 SMNVEV (reference sequence). V was clipped by 1 base and J by 3 bases, with 13 bases between them. The CDR3 is made up of 16 amino acids. This chain's CDR3 is CASSLLGGGPNQPQHF. For the CDR3, the DNA is TGTGCCAGCAGTTTATTAGGCGGGGGCCCCAATCAGCCCCAGCATTTT.

The J gene is TRBJ1-4, the V gene TRBV4-1; D unresolved. The ends were cut back, 0 bases at V and 10 bases at J, with 12 bases in the middle. The CDR3 sequence is 14 residues long. Germline values: CDR1 MGHRA, CDR2 YSYEKL. The CDR3 loop is CASSQEPNPGKLFF. CDR3 nucleotides: TGCGCCAGCAGCCAAGAACCGAACCCGGGAAAACTGTTTTTT.

The chain recombines TRBV27 with TRBJ2-2; D may be TRBD1 (6 bases). V lost 5 bases to trimming and J lost 5 bases, with 9 bases between them. The CDR3 sequence is 13 residues long. Germline V gene lookup returns CDR1 MNHEY and CDR2 SMNVEV (reference sequence). In DNA form, the CDR3 reads TGTGCCAGCAGTCACAGGGAAACCGGGGAGCTGTTTTTT. As protein: CASSHRETGELFF.

The V gene is TRBV7-2, the J gene TRBJ1-4; D uncertain. V was trimmed by 3 bases and J by 6 bases, leaving 11 bases between them. Germline lookup yields CDR1 SGHTA and CDR2 FQGNSA. The CDR3 runs 14 residues. CDR3 DNA: TGTGCCAGCAGCTTTGGGCCTTTCGATGAAAAACTGTTTTTT. The encoded protein is CASSFGPFDEKLFF.

The V gene is TRBV5-1, the J gene TRBJ2-7; TRBD1 matches at 7 bases. The CDR3 loop spans 14 amino acids. The germline V gene has CDR1 SGHRS and CDR2 YFSETQ. The junction had 9 bases not matched to a gene; V was cut back by 4 bases and J by 5 bases. CDR3 in amino acids: CASSQRTGIDEQYF. The DNA for the CDR3 is TGCGCCAGCAGCCAGAGGACAGGTATCGACGAGCAGTACTTC.

This rearrangement joins TRBV7-8 to TRBJ2-7; 7 nucleotides match TRBD1. V was pared by 10 bases and J by 6 bases, with 15 bases of the junction left unmatched. Germline assignment: CDR1 SGHVS and CDR2 FQNEAQ. The CDR3 runs 14 residues. CDR3 amino acids: CATETGERRVEQYF. The CDR3 DNA is TGTGCCACAGAAACAGGGGAGAGGCGAGTCGAGCAGTACTTC.

The rearrangement links TRBV29-1 to TRBJ2-1; tentative D call: TRBD1 (6 bases). Germline values: CDR1 SQVTM, CDR2 ANQGSEA. The CDR3 consists of 16 residues. V was shortened by 1 base and J by 4 bases, with 17 bases between the two germline ends. The CDR3 DNA sequence: TGCAGCGTTGAAGTACTACAGGGTACTTTATACAATGAGCAGTTCTTC. Its protein product is CSVEVLQGTLYNEQFF.

J is TRBJ2-5 and V is TRBV2, with 8 nucleotides matching TRBD2. J was trimmed by 4 bases and V by 6 bases; bases with no gene match: 4. Germline V gene data show CDR1 as SNHLY and CDR2 as FYNNEI. CDR3 length: 13 residues. The CDR3 coding sequence is TGTGCCAGCAGGGGACGGGAGGGAGAGACCCAGTACTTC. Residues: CASRGREGETQYF.